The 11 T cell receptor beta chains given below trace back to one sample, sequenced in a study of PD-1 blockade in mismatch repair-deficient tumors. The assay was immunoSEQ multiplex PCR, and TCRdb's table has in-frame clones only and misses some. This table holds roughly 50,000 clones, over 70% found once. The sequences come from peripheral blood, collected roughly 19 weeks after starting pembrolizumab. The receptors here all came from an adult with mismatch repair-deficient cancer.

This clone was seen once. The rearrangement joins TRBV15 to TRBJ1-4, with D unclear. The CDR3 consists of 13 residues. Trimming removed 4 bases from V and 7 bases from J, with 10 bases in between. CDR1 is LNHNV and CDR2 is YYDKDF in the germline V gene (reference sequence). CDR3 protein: CATSTRVTEKLFF. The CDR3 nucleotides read TGTGCCACCAGCACTAGGGTTACTGAAAAACTGTTTTTT.

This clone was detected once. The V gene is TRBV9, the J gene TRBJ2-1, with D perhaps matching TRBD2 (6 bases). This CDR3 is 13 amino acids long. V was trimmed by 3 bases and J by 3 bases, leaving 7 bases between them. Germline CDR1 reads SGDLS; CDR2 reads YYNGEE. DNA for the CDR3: TGTGCCAGCAGCGAGACTAGCTACAATGAGCAGTTCTTC. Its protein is CASSETSYNEQFF.

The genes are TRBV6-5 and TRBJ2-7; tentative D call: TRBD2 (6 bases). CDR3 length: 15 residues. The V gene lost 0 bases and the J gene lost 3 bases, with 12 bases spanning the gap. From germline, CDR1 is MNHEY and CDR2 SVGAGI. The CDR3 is CASSYSERTIYEQYF. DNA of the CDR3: TGTGCCAGCAGTTACTCCGAACGGACTATCTACGAGCAGTACTTC.

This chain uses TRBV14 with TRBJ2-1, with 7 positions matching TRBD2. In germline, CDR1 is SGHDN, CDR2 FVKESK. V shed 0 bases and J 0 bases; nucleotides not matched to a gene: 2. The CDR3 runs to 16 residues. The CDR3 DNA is TGTGCCAGCAGCCAAGATGGCGGGAGCTCCTACAATGAGCAGTTCTTC. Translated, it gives CASSQDGGSSYNEQFF.

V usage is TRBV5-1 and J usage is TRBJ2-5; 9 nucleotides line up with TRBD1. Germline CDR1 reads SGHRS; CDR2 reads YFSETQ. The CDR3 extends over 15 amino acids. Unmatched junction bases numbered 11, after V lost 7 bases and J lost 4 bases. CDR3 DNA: TGCGCCAGCGGACCCGGACAGGGGCTTGGAGAGACCCAGTACTTC. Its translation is CASGPGQGLGETQYF.

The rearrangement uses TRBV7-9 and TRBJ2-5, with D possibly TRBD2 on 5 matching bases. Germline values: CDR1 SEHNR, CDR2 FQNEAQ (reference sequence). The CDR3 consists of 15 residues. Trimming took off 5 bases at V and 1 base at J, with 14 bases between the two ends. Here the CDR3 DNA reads TGTGCCAGCAGCCTCGTACTAGTGGGCCAAGAGACCCAGTACTTC. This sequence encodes CASSLVLVGQETQYF.

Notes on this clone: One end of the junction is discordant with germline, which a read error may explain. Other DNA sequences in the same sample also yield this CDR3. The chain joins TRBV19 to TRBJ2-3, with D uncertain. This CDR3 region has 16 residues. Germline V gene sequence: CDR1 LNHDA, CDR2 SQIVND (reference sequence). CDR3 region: CASSIFSPILTDTQYF. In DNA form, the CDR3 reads TGTGCCAGCAGTATTTTCAGTCCAATCCTCACAGATACGCAGTATTTT. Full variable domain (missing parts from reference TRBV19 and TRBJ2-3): DGGITQSPKYLFRKEGQNVTLSCEQNLNHDAMYWYRQDPGQGLRLIYYSQIVNDFQKGDIAEGYSVSREKKESFPLTVTSAQKNPTAFYLCASSIFSPILTDTQYFGPGTRLTVL.

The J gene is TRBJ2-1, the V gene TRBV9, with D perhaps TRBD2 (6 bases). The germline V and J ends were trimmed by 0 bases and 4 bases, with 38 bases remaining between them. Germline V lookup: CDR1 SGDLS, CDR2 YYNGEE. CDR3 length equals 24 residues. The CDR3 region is CASSVDVEGGQRPILARGYNEQFF. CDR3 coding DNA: TGTGCCAGCAGCGTAGACGTTGAGGGCGGGCAGCGTCCCATTCTAGCGAGAGGGTACAATGAGCAGTTCTTC.

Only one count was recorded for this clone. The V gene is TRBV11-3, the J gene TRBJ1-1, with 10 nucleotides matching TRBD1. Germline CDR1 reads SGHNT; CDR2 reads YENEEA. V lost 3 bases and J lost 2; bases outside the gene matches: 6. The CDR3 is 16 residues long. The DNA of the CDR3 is TGTGCCAGCAGCTTGGGACAGGGGCAAGGAAACACTGAAGCTTTCTTT. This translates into CASSLGQGQGNTEAFF.

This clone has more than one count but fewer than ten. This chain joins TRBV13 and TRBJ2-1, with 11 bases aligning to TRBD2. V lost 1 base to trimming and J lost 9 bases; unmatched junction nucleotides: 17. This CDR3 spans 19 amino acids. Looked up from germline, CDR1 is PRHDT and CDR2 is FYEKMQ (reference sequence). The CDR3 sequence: CASSLEVLAGAEGWGEQFF. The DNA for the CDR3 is TGTGCCAGCAGCTTAGAGGTACTAGCGGGAGCGGAAGGCTGGGGTGAGCAGTTCTTC.

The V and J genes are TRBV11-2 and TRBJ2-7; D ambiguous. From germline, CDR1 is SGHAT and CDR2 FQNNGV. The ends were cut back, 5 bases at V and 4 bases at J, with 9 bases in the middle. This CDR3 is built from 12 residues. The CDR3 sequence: CASSRTFYEQYF. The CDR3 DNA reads TGTGCCAGCAGCCGGACGTTTTACGAGCAGTACTTC.